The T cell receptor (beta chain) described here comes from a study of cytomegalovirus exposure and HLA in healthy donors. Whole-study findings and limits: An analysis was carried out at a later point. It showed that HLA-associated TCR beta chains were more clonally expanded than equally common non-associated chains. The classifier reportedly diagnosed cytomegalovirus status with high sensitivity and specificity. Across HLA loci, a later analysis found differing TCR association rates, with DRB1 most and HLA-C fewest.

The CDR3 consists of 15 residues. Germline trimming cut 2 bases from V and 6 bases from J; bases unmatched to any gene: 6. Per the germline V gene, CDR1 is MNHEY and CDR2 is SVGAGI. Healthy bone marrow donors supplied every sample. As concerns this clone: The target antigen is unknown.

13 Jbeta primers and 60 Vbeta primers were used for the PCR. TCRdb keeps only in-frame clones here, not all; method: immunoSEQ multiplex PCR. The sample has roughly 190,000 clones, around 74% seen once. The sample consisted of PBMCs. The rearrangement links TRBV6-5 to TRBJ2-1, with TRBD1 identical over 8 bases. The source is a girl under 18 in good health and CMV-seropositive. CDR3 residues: CASSYARGPGNEQFF. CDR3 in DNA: TGTGCCAGCAGTTACGCCAGGGGGCCCGGCAATGAGCAGTTCTTC.